This T cell receptor (beta chain) comes out of a study of blood T cells in healthy people across ages. The study, taken as a whole, reports: Long-lived donors carried more naive CD4+ cells and greater diversity than aged donors. Investigators treated diversity estimates from one million T cells as underestimates. Donor CMV status, an unknown factor, possibly confounded changes in expanded clonotypes.

Each donor gave 9 to 10 milliliters of peripheral blood. This clonotype occurred many times. The antigen is not known. V lost 3 bases and J lost 12; bases outside the gene matches: 10. Germline V gene data show CDR1 as KGHSH and CDR2 as LQKENI. The length of the CDR3 is 13 residues. Combining a sample-barcoded 5' primer with a J-beta primer mix, a second PCR ran for 7 to 11 cycles. TCRdb redid the calling of the 5' RACE reads with MiXCR, one entry per CDR3 protein. The sample carries about 800,000 distinct CDR3 sequences, nearly 60% recorded once. Sequenced: blood. The chain combines TRBV18 with TRBJ1-1; 7 bases map to TRBD1. This TCR was sampled from a young man in good health. The CDR3 protein is CASSPPGQNTPFF. The CDR3 bases are TGTGCCAGCTCACCCCCGGGACAGAATACACCTTTCTTT. The full variable domain, with the rest looked up from reference TRBV18 and TRBJ1-1, is NAGVMQNPRHLVRRRGQEARLRCSPMKGHSHVYWYRQLPEEGLKFMVYLQKENIIDESGMPKERFSAEFPKEGPSILRIQQVVRGDSAAYFCASSPPGQNTPFFGQGTRLTVV.